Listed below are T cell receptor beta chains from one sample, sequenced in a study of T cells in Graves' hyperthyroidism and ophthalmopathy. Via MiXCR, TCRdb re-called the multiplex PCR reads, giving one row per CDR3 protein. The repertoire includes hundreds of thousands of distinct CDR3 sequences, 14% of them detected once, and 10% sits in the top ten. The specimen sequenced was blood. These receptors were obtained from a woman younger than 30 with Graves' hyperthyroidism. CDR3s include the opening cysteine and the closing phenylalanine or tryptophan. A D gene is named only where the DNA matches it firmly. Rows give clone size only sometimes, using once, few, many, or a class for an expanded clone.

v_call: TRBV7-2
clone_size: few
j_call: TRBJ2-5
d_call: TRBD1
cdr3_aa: CASSLDRGYETQYF
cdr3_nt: TGTGCCAGCAGCTTAGACAGGGGATACGAGACCCAGTACTTC

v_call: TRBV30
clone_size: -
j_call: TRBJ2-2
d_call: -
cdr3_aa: CAWSMGRTGELSF
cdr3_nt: TGTGCCTGGAGTATGGGGCGAACCGGGGAGCTGTCTTTT

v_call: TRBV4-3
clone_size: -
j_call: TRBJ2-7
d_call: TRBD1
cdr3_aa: CASSQEWDRSYEQYF
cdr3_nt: TGCGCCAGCAGCCAAGAGTGGGACAGGAGCTACGAGCAGTACTTC

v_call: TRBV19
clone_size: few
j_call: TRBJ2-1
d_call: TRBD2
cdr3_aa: CASSIALAGEDEQFF
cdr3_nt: TGTGCCAGTAGTATTGCGCTAGCGGGAGAGGATGAGCAGTTCTTC

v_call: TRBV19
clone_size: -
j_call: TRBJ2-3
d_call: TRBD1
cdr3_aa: CASSISQGGTDTQYF
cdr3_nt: TGTGCCAGTAGTATATCGCAGGGGGGCACAGATACGCAGTATTTT

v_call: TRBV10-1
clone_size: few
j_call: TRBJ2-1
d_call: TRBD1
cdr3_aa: CASSEYRTGFNNEQFF
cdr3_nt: TGCGCCAGCAGTGAGTATAGGACAGGCTTCAACAATGAGCAGTTCTTC

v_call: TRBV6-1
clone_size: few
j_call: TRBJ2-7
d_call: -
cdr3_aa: CASRPPRAYEQYF
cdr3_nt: TGTGCCAGCAGACCCCCACGGGCCTACGAGCAGTACTTC

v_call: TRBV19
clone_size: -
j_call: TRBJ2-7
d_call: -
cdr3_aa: CASSLSQYYEQYF
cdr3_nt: TGTGCCAGTAGCTTATCCCAGTATTACGAGCAGTACTTC

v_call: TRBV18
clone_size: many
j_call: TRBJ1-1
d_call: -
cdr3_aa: CASSPRRGTEAFF
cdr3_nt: TGTGCCAGCTCACCGCGAAGAGGCACTGAAGCTTTCTTT

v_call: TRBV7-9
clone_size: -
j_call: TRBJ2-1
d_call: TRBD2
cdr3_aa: CASESGSSYNEQFF
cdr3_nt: TGTGCCAGCGAGAGCGGGAGCTCCTACAATGAGCAGTTCTTC

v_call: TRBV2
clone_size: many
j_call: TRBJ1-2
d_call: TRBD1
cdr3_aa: CASSELRGKNYGYTF
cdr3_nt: TGTGCCAGCAGTGAACTCAGGGGGAAGAACTATGGCTACACCTTC

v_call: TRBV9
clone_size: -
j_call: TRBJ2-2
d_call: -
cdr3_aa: CASSSPFGSRADTGELFF
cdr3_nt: TGTGCCAGCAGTTCCCCTTTCGGTAGCCGCGCTGACACCGGGGAGCTGTTTTTT

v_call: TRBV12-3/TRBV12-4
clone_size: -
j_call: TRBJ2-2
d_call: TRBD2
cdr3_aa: CASSLLSGGGPRENTGELFF
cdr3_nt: TGTGCCAGCAGTTTATTGTCGGGGGGGGGGCCGCGGGAGAACACCGGGGAGCTGTTTTTT

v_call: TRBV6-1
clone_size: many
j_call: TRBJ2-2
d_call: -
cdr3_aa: CACKRGSGELFF
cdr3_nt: TGTGCCTGCAAACGGGGTTCCGGGGAGCTGTTTTTT

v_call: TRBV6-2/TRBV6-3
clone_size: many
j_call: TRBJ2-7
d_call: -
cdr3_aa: CASSYSAKTYEQYF
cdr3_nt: TGTGCCAGCAGTTACTCGGCCAAGACCTACGAGCAGTACTTC

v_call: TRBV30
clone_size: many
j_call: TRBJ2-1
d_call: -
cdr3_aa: CAWSVQVEQFF
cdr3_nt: TGTGCCTGGAGTGTACAAGTTGAGCAGTTCTTC

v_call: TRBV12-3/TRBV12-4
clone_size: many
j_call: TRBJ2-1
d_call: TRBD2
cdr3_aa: CASSRGLAGGPSYNEQFF
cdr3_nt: TGTGCCAGCAGTAGGGGACTAGCGGGAGGGCCAAGTTACAATGAGCAGTTCTTC

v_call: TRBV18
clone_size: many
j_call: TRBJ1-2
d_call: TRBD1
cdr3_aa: CASSPGPDRGGYGYTF
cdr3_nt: TGTGCCAGCTCACCAGGACCGGACAGGGGGGGCTATGGCTACACCTTC

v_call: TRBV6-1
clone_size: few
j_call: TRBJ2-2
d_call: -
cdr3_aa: CASIPGEHDTGELFF
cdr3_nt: TGTGCCAGCATTCCGGGGGAGCATGACACCGGGGAGCTGTTTTTT

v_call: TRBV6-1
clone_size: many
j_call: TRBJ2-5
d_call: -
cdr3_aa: CASGPSAGNVKYF
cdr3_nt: TGTGCCAGCGGCCCCTCAGCGGGTAACGTTAAGTACTTC

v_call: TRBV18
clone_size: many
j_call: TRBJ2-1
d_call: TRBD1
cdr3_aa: CASSPRDRAYNEQFF
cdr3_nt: TGTGCCAGCTCACCGCGGGACAGGGCCTACAATGAGCAGTTCTTC

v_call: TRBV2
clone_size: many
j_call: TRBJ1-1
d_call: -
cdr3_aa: CASSERVAFF
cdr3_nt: TGTGCCAGCAGTGAAAGGGTGGCTTTCTTT

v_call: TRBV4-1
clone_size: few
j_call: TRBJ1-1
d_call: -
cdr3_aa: CASSQGPGSAEAFF
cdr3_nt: TGCGCCAGCAGCCAAGGTCCAGGGAGTGCTGAAGCTTTCTTT

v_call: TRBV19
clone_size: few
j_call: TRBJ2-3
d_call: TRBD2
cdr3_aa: CASSITGGYTDTQYF
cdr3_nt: TGTGCCAGTAGTATTACGGGAGGGTACACAGATACGCAGTATTTT

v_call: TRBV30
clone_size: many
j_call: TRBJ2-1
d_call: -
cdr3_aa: CAWSKRNNEQFF
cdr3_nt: TGTGCCTGGAGTAAACGCAACAATGAGCAGTTCTTC

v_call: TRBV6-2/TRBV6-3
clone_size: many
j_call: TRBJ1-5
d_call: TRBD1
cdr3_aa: CASSYRRTGGYSNQPQHF
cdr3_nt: TGTGCCAGCAGTTACCGTCGGACAGGCGGCTATAGCAATCAGCCCCAGCATTTT

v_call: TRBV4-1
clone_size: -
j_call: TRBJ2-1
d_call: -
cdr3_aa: CASSQDFWGRYYNEQFF
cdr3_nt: TGCGCCAGCAGCCAAGATTTTTGGGGGAGGTACTACAATGAGCAGTTCTTC

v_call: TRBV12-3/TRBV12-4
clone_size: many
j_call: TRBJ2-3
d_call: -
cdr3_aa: CASSLARGFTDTQYF
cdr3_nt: TGTGCCAGCAGTTTAGCCCGGGGGTTCACAGATACGCAGTATTTT

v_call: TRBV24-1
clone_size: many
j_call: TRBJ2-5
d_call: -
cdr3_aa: CATSDPTNPRQETQYF
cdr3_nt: TGTGCCACCAGTGACCCTACCAACCCTAGGCAAGAGACCCAGTACTTC

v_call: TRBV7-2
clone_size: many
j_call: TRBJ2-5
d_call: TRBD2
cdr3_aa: CASSLLLAGVQETQYF
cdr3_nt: TGTGCCAGCAGCTTACTACTAGCGGGAGTCCAAGAGACCCAGTACTTC